The 17 T cell receptor beta chains given below trace back to one sample, sequenced in a study of blood T cell repertoires in COVID-19. This table comes from immunoSEQ multiplex PCR, and its TCRdb copy is limited to in-frame clones, with some not included. Altogether approximately 70,000 clones are present, more than 85% being singletons, with the ten largest covering roughly 2.6%. The sample consisted of peripheral blood. These receptor sequences come from a man aged 45-60 years with COVID-19, enrolled during active disease.

The V call is TRBV11-3, the J call TRBJ2-1; TRBD1 aligns across 10 bases. The CDR3 length is 15 residues. Germline loops: CDR1 SGHNT, CDR2 YENEEA. V lost 5 bases and J lost 9; bases outside the gene matches: 10. The CDR3 region has the DNA TGTGCCAGCAGCGCCGGGACAGGGGATGGGGGTGAGCAGTTCTTC. Translating gives CASSAGTGDGGEQFF.

The chain has TRBV28 and TRBJ1-1, with no clear D. Per the germline V gene, CDR1 is MDHEN and CDR2 is SYDVKM. Trimming pared 10 bases from V and 4 bases from J, leaving 10 bases between. The CDR3 loop spans 11 amino acids. CDR3 sequence (DNA): TGTGCCACTCTAGAGGGCACTGAAGCTTTCTTT. Its translation is CATLEGTEAFF.

V is TRBV10-3 and J is TRBJ2-3; possible D gene TRBD2, 6 bases. Germline V gene sequence: CDR1 ENHRY, CDR2 SYGVKD. With 8 bases removed from V and 1 base from J, the gap between germline ends came to 16 bases. The CDR3 loop spans 15 amino acids. The CDR3 spells CAISAGLGGTDTQYF. As DNA, the CDR3 is TGTGCCATCTCGGCGGGGTTAGGGGGCACAGATACGCAGTATTTT.

The chain is built from TRBV6-5 and TRBJ2-3, with 9 nucleotides matching TRBD1. Germline values: CDR1 MNHEY, CDR2 SVGAGI. This CDR3 is built from 12 residues. V dropped 7 bases and J dropped 6; count of bases not matched to a gene: 2. The CDR3 DNA sequence: TGTGCCAGCAAAACAGGGGGCGATACGCAGTATTTT. Translated, it gives CASKTGGDTQYF.

The chain recombines TRBV12-5 with TRBJ2-7; 7 bases match TRBD1. Trimming at V came to 1 base and at J to 0 bases, leaving 3 bases not matched to a gene. This CDR3 is 15 amino acids long. The germline gives CDR1 LGHNT, CDR2 FRNRAP. The CDR3 DNA sequence: TGTGCTAGTGGTTTGGAGGGACAGTCCTCCTACGAGCAGTACGTC. Translation: CASGLEGQSSYEQYV.

This chain links TRBV20-1 with TRBJ2-6, with D possibly matching TRBD1 (5 bases). Looked up from germline, CDR1 is DFQATT and CDR2 is SNEGSKA (reference sequence). V gave up 6 bases and J gave up 0 bases, with 9 bases separating them. The CDR3 sequence is 14 residues long. CDR3 in amino acids: CSASDSSGANVLTF. The CDR3 DNA is TGCAGTGCCAGTGACAGCTCTGGGGCCAACGTCCTGACTTTC.

In its sample, this clone was seen a few times. The rearrangement joins TRBV7-8 to TRBJ1-6; 9 bases fit TRBD1. This CDR3 is 14 amino acids long. Trimming cost V 6 bases and J 7 bases; bases outside gene matches: 4. CDR1 is SGHVS, CDR2 FQNEAQ, per germline. In DNA form, the CDR3 reads TGTGCCAGCAGGGGGACAGGGTCGAATTCACCCCTCCACTTT. This encodes CASRGTGSNSPLHF. The variable domain in full, with the rest retrieved from reference TRBV7-8 and TRBJ1-6, is GAGVSQSPRYKVAKRGQDVALRCDPISGHVSLFWYQQALGQGPEFLTYFQNEAQLDKSGLPSDRFFAERPEGSVSTLKIQRTQQEDSAVYLCASRGTGSNSPLHFGNGTRLTVT.

The rearrangement joins TRBV3-1 (or the pseudogene TRBV3-2) to TRBJ2-5; 7 bases map to TRBD2. Germline V lookup: CDR1 LGHDT, CDR2 YNNKEL (reference sequence). This CDR3 contains 14 residues. V shed 1 base, J shed 1 base, and the junction held 0 bases outside the gene matches. This chain's CDR3 is CASSQGGSQETQYF. As DNA, the CDR3 is TGTGCCAGCAGCCAAGGCGGGAGCCAAGAGACCCAGTACTTC.

The gene calls are TRBV3-1 (or the pseudogene TRBV3-2) and TRBJ1-2; D unresolved. Germline CDR1 and CDR2: LGHDT and YNNKEL (reference sequence). The CDR3 totals 15 residues. The V end lost 4 bases, the J end lost 1 base, and 13 bases lay between the germline ends. The CDR3 sequence is CASSPLGVNNYGYTF. The CDR3 DNA is TGTGCCAGCAGCCCCCTCGGGGTCAATAACTATGGCTACACCTTC.

The chain is built from TRBV6-6 and TRBJ1-6, with a possible D match to TRBD1 (6 bases). CDR3 length: 13 amino acids. Germline CDR1 MNHNY, CDR2 SVGAGI (reference sequence). Trimming removed 6 bases from V and 3 bases from J, with 6 bases in between. CDR3 in DNA: TGTGCCAGCAGGGACAGCTATAATTCACCCCTCCACTTT. The encoded protein is CASRDSYNSPLHF.

This rearrangement joins TRBV7-2 to TRBJ1-4; D possibly corresponds to TRBD1 (6 bases). CDR1 SGHTA and CDR2 FQGNSA come from the germline V gene. V gave up 4 bases and J gave up 2 bases, with 11 bases separating them. The CDR3 spans 15 residues. The CDR3 loop reads CASSSYRATNEKLFF. CDR3 nucleotides: TGTGCCAGCAGCTCCTACAGGGCGACTAATGAAAAACTGTTTTTT.

This sequence joins TRBV10-1 and TRBJ1-3; a possible D gene is TRBD1 (5 bases). The CDR3 spans 18 residues. The V end lost 5 bases, the J end lost 0 bases, and 20 bases lay between the germline ends. Germline values: CDR1 WNHNN, CDR2 SYGVQD (reference sequence). The CDR3 here is CASSQPRGTPDSGNTIYF. CDR3 DNA sequence: TGCGCCAGCAGTCAACCCCGCGGGACTCCCGACTCTGGAAACACCATATATTTT.

This chain joins TRBV7-9 and TRBJ1-6; no firm D call. Germline V CDR1 and CDR2: SEHNR, FQNEAQ (reference sequence). With 3 bases removed from V and 8 bases from J, the gap between germline ends came to 5 bases. The CDR3 is 12 amino acids. The CDR3: CASSFPDSPLHF. The CDR3 coding sequence is TGTGCCAGCAGCTTTCCGGATTCACCCCTCCACTTT.

The CDR3 loop is CASSPGPGRDTEAFF. The CDR3 coding sequence is TGTGCCAGTAGTCCTGGACCGGGGAGGGACACTGAAGCTTTCTTT. The chain couples TRBV19 to TRBJ1-1; D is undetermined. CDR1 is LNHDA and CDR2 is SQIVND in the germline V gene (reference sequence). V shed 5 bases and J shed 3 bases, with 16 bases lying between them. This CDR3 region has 15 residues.

The CDR3 loop reads CASSDWAGEARLFF. CDR3 nucleotides: TGTGCCAGCAGTGATTGGGCGGGAGAAGCGCGGCTGTTTTTT. This chain links TRBV25-1 with TRBJ2-2; 7 nucleotides agree with TRBD2. The CDR3 runs 14 residues. The junction had 11 bases not matched to a gene; V was cut back by 3 bases and J by 13 bases. The germline gives CDR1 MGHDK, CDR2 SYGVNS.

In this sample, this clone turned up once. The chain joins TRBV2 to TRBJ2-3; TRBD2 matches 7 bases. The junction had 8 bases not matched to a gene; V was cut back by 9 bases and J by 5 bases. The CDR3 has 13 amino acids. Germline V gene sequence: CDR1 SNHLY, CDR2 FYNNEI. Written as DNA, the CDR3 is TGTGCCAGAATAAGCGGGACTGGAGATACGCAGTATTTT. It yields the protein CARISGTGDTQYF.

This clone was recorded a few times. The rearrangement links TRBV30 to TRBJ2-7, with 9 bases that match TRBD2. The germline V gene encodes CDR1 GTSNPN and CDR2 SVGIG (reference sequence). V trimming: 1 base; J trimming: 7 bases; junction bases outside the gene matches: 8. The CDR3 covers 14 residues. The CDR3: CAWSAVVSGSEQYF. The CDR3 nucleotides are TGTGCCTGGAGTGCAGTGGTTAGCGGGAGTGAGCAGTACTTC.